This TCR beta chain was captured in a study of beta chain features in type 1 diabetes. Findings and limits, study-wide: All four CD4+ subsets of Type 1 diabetes patients contained TCRB CDR3s that were moderately but significantly shorter. Reduced insertions and increased deletions marked VDJ junctions in type 1 diabetes patients.

The authors reverse transcribed all of the isolated RNA, so sequencing captured expressed TCRB transcripts. Using immunoSEQ multiplex PCR, the repertoire was profiled, and TCRdb retains in-frame clones only, with some absent. Of some 290,000 clones listed, roughly an eighth are singletons. About this clone itself: Antigen unknown.

Looked up from germline, CDR1 is SGHDN and CDR2 is FVKESK. This CDR3 contains 15 residues. V shed 4 bases and J shed 2 bases, with 13 bases lying between them. Sample: naive CD4+ T cells from blood. This chain links TRBV14 with TRBJ2-3; D remains unclear. This clonotype was obtained from a man aged 25 to 40 with type 1 diabetes. CDR3 sequence reads: CASSPPPGYTDTQYF. Written as DNA, the CDR3 is TGTGCCAGCAGCCCCCCACCCGGGTACACAGATACGCAGTATTTT.